This T cell receptor (beta chain) is drawn from a study of identical twins listed by TCRdb under 2016. For context, the study as a whole: TCR alpha and beta repertoires from monozygotic twins, unrelated adults of various ages and cord blood were deep-sequenced to test whether fetal clonotypes persist. Replicate twin experiments were performed at different times using different library preparation protocols to rule out contamination. What the study reported, not specific to this receptor: Invariant T cells such as MAIT and iNKT could partly confound zero-insertion analyses, although diverse VJ usage argued against such confounding for most clonotypes. Compared with coincidental sharing between unrelated individuals, out-of-frame TCR alpha sequences shared between twins had an excess of sequences with low generation probability. Recombination models systematically underestimated out-of-frame TCR alpha sharing in monozygotic twins but agreed with sharing between unrelated individuals. A weaker excess of twin sharing was found in beta out-of-frame sequences because the signal-to-noise ratio was lowered by fewer shared sequences. Because the same donors could not be followed over many years, the conclusions depended on cross-sectional statistical analysis. Abundant cord blood beta clonotypes carried fewer insertions; young adult naive repertoires showed a weaker similar trend, while memory repertoires showed none.

This clonotype has just a few counts. What antigen it recognizes has not been identified. No base quality information exists; no much larger clone differs at one position. Only healthy Caucasian donors were included. The twin cohort comprised three pairs of female monozygotic twins, all aged roughly 18 to 30 years. Peripheral blood mononuclear cells were the source from which RNA for the TCR libraries was isolated. The CDR3 numbers 14 residues from cysteine through phenylalanine. The kept DNA is CDR3 alone, 42 bases in frame from the first base. V has 9 bases trimmed and J has 4 bases trimmed; junction bases matching no gene number 7. Library preparation employed 5' RACE. This sample was sequenced with an Illumina HiSeq 2000. A universal primer binding site was introduced by template switching, and a unique molecular identifier was present in the final cDNA, enabling accurate counting of TCR cDNA molecules. Specific primers in the conserved constant-segment region were used to synthesize first-strand cDNA for TCR alpha and beta chains. To control for contamination, every cDNA library was double barcoded, receiving both a SMART-Mk sample barcode and Illumina barcodes. Two successive PCR steps introduced TruSeq adapter sequences along with Illumina sample barcodes. The TCR alpha and beta cDNA libraries were sequenced on the Illumina HiSeq platform using custom primers. For the original study's pipeline: Raw reads were processed with MiGEC to extract unique molecular identifiers, and MiXCR was used to determine CDR3 positions. Recombination models were inferred per individual with the repgenHMM and IGoR tools using an EM algorithm. The tcR package in R was used for shared clonotype analysis, with sharing normalized by the product of cloneset sizes. To study raw recombination without the effects of thymic and clonal selection, out-of-frame nonproductive sequences were analyzed. TCRdb reprocessing: public reads trimmed at Q25 with fastp, clones called with MiXCR, in-frame beta chains kept. Duplicate CDR3 protein sequences are folded into a single record with the most common DNA and genes. V and J calls and clone size were set by TCRdb, not the authors. For this sample there are approximately 890,000 distinct CDR3 sequences; about 12% appear just once. The ten largest make up 1.5% to 2% of the sample.

The same specimen was also included in a second study, on yellow fever vaccine responses in identical twins. In that second paper, the authors write: The T cell response to vaccination in identical twins was reported by the authors to appear partly convergent and partly personalized. The study precisely tracked vaccine-responding T cell clones in identical twins.

The sequence joins TRBV12-3 or TRBV12-4 to TRBJ2-2; 8 bases in between match TRBD2. The sequence was collected from a woman between 18 and 30 years old in good health. Sequencing was performed on PBMCs. CDR3 loop: CASSGTMITGELFF. The DNA reads as follows: TGTGCCAGTAGCGGGACCATGATCACCGGGGAGCTGTTTTTT.